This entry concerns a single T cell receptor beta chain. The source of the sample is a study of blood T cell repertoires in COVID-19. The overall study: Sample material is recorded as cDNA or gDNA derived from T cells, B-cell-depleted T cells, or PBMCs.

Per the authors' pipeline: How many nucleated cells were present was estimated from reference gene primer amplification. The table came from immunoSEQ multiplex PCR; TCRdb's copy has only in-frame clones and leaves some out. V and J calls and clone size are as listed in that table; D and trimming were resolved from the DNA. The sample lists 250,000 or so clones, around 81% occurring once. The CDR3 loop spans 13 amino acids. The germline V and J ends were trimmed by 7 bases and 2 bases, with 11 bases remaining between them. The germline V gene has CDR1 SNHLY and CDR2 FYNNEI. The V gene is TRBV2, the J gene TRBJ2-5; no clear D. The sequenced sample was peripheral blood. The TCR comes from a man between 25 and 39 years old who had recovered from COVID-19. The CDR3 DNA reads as TGTGCCAGCACAACACAAAGACAAGAGACCCAGTACTTC. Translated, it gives CASTTQRQETQYF.